These 7 T cell receptor beta chains came from one sample sequenced in a study of T cells after yellow fever vaccination. TCRdb re-analysed the 5' RACE reads in MiXCR, keeping a single row per CDR3 protein. The repertoire has approximately 74,000 distinct CDR3 sequences, roughly 7.4% of them found once; the top ten carry around a third. The specimen comprised CD8+ T cells sorted from PBMCs, sampled 4 to 5 days after the first yellow fever vaccination. These receptors all come from a man aged 18 to 29 who received the YFV17D yellow fever vaccine.

The genes are TRBV12-3 or TRBV12-4 and TRBJ1-6; D remains unclear. The CDR3 is 13 amino acids. Trimming pared 4 bases from V and 9 bases from J, leaving 10 bases between. The CDR3 here is CASSSFLGSPLHF. The CDR3 DNA is TGTGCCAGCAGTTCCTTTCTCGGTTCACCCCTCCACTTT.

This clonotype was observed a few times. The rearrangement joins TRBV6-2 or TRBV6-3 to TRBJ1-5; no firm D call. The V gene lost 5 bases and the J gene lost 6 bases, with 32 bases spanning the gap. The CDR3 loop spans 20 amino acids. The germline gives CDR1 MNHEY, CDR2 SVGEGT. CDR3 coding DNA: TGTGCCAGCAGTCCACGCGGTAAGGGTATTGTCGGATTAGACATTCAGCCCCAGCATTTT. Protein product: CASSPRGKGIVGLDIQPQHF.

This sequence joins TRBV28 and TRBJ2-3; tentatively, D is TRBD1 (5 bases). The germline CDR1 and CDR2 sequences are MDHEN and SYDVKM. This CDR3 contains 17 residues. V lost 6 bases and J 0 bases, leaving 19 bases between the germline ends. The CDR3 is CASSWEGHQTSTDTQYF. CDR3 in DNA: TGTGCCAGCAGCTGGGAAGGACACCAGACAAGCACAGATACGCAGTATTTT.

This clonotype was seen a handful of times. The V and J genes are TRBV7-6 and TRBJ2-2; D call uncertain. The CDR3 runs 13 residues. The germline gives CDR1 SGHVS, CDR2 FNYEAQ. Between the trimmed V and J ends, which lost 6 bases and 6 bases, there was a span of 11 bases. CDR3 residues: CASSRDISGELFF. The CDR3 DNA reads as TGTGCCAGCAGTCGAGACATCTCCGGGGAGCTGTTTTTT.

This clonotype was detected a few times. This rearrangement joins TRBV19 to TRBJ2-3, with D possibly being TRBD2 (7 bases). The germline gives CDR1 LNHDA, CDR2 SQIVND (reference sequence). This CDR3 is built from 19 residues. Deletions cut 1 base from V and 2 bases from J, with 22 bases between. This chain's CDR3 is CASSIAPAPVGGLTDTQYF. CDR3 sequence (DNA): TGTGCCAGTAGTATAGCGCCTGCGCCGGTCGGGGGGCTCACAGATACGCAGTATTTT. Complete variable domain (other parts from reference TRBV19 and TRBJ2-3): DGGITQSPKYLFRKEGQNVTLSCEQNLNHDAMYWYRQDPGQGLRLIYYSQIVNDFQKGDIAEGYSVSREKKESFPLTVTSAQKNPTAFYLCASSIAPAPVGGLTDTQYFGPGTRLTVL.

Remarks on this clonotype: This may stem from a read error, because a much larger clone lies one nucleotide away. The CDR3 coding sequence is TGTGCCAGCAGTCCTACTAGCGGGGGCTTAATTTACGAGCAGTACTTC. Translated: CASSPTSGGLIYEQYF. This chain connects TRBV7-9 to TRBJ2-7; the match to TRBD2 covers 11 bases. The V gene's germline CDR1 is SEHNR and CDR2 FQNEAQ (reference sequence). After removal of 6 bases from V and 4 bases from J, the junction contained 11 bases not matched to a gene. The CDR3 is made up of 16 amino acids.

This clonotype was counted many times. This chain uses TRBV6-1 with TRBJ2-1; the match to TRBD2 covers 8 bases. This CDR3 is built from 17 residues. Germline lookup yields CDR1 MNHNS and CDR2 SASEGT. The trim removed 2 bases at V and 2 bases at J, leaving 8 bases unmatched. CDR3 residues: CASSERAPGGAYNEQFF. CDR3 nucleotide sequence: TGTGCCAGCAGTGAAAGGGCCCCGGGGGGGGCCTACAATGAGCAGTTCTTC.